The clone carrying this T cell receptor beta chain has a count of ten or more. Its antigen is undetermined. These data come from a study of blood T cells in healthy people across ages. Study conclusions and caveats: Naive CD4+ cell counts and diversity both ran higher in long-lived than in aged donors. The lack of PBMC sorting stopped any conclusive naive versus antigen-experienced comparison.

Germline CDR1 and CDR2: SQVTM and ANQGSEA. There are 13 residues in the CDR3. V shed 6 bases, J shed 4 bases, and the junction held 8 bases outside the gene matches. Primed by a sample-barcoded 5' primer and a J-beta primer mix, a second PCR proceeded for 7 to 11 cycles. TCRdb re-derived calls from the 5' RACE reads in MiXCR, one entry per CDR3 protein. The sample consists of hundreds of thousands of distinct CDR3 sequences, 40% to 65% of them appearing once. Sequencing was done on a sample of blood. The sequence derives from a woman older than 75 in good health. J is TRBJ1-1 and V is TRBV29-1; 7 nucleotides line up with TRBD1. CDR3 DNA sequence: TGCAGCGTCCCAGGGACAGTGGGCACTGAAGCTTTCTTT. It yields the protein CSVPGTVGTEAFF.